A selection of T cell receptor beta chains follows, all from one sample in a study of technical replicates of blood from a handful of donors. The data were produced by immunoSEQ multiplex PCR, yet TCRdb's version contains in-frame clones alone and is incomplete. The sample includes about 15,000 clones, about four fifths seen only once; the top ten take roughly a tenth. Source material: PBMCs. The receptors were gathered from a human donor in good health. Some clones in this sample may be carry-over from other donors' samples. Both conserved end residues are trimmed from each CDR3. D genes are given only for firm matches.

v_gene	d_gene	j_gene	CDR3aa
TRBV29-1	TRBD1	TRBJ1-4	SVAGDRGSTNEKLF
TRBV11-3	-	TRBJ2-1	ASSLDWETGHNEQF
TRBV19	-	TRBJ2-7	ASSTRVGEYEQY
TRBV5-1	TRBD1	TRBJ2-5	ASRLGQGAEETQY
TRBV5-8	-	TRBJ2-7	ASSLGDTGYEQY
TRBV27	TRBD2	TRBJ2-1	ASSYPSGGYNEQF
TRBV4-1	TRBD2	TRBJ2-7	ASSSGGAGKDEQY
TRBV18	-	TRBJ1-5	ASSPGGASNQPQH
TRBV4-1	TRBD2	TRBJ2-7	ASSRQTSGFYEQY
TRBV6-1	TRBD1	TRBJ1-2	ASRDEGQGNYGYT
TRBV10-2	-	TRBJ1-4	ASSDSQTNEKLF
TRBV19	TRBD1	TRBJ1-2	ASSTGQGYGYT
TRBV5-4	-	TRBJ2-7	ASSGGVPDRYYEQY
TRBV6-1	-	TRBJ2-3	ASRRSAGGTDTQY
TRBV9	TRBD1	TRBJ1-2	ASSKEARTGLGNGYT
TRBV28	-	TRBJ2-3	ASSPRGTDTQY
TRBV6-4	TRBD2	TRBJ2-1	ASSVISGRTAINEQF
TRBV20-1	-	TRBJ2-1	SARDPREQF
TRBV11-2	-	TRBJ2-1	ASSLGPGLLYNEQF
TRBV6-1	-	TRBJ2-5	ASSQGGGETQY
TRBV18	TRBD1	TRBJ2-1	ASSAGTGNNEQF
TRBV11-2	TRBD1	TRBJ2-7	ASSLAAGQGYEQY
TRBV6-5	TRBD1	TRBJ2-7	ASSYRPPTGGYEQY
TRBV5-5	-	TRBJ1-1	ASTIGQKSTEAF
TRBV6-4	TRBD2	TRBJ2-3	ASSDSSGGADTQY
TRBV28	-	TRBJ1-1	ASRGDYTEAF
TRBV6-1	-	TRBJ2-3	ASSFRVGTDTQY
TRBV19	-	TRBJ2-7	ASSRQGQYEQY
TRBV7-3	TRBD1	TRBJ2-3	ASSFGQGPDTQY
TRBV30	-	-	AFRRDRKYEQY
TRBV25-1	TRBD2	TRBJ2-2	ASRRLADTGELF
TRBV6-5	TRBD2	TRBJ2-1	ASSYGLAGVVEQF
TRBV6-1	-	TRBJ2-7	ASSELPVLDEQY
TRBV25-1	TRBD2	TRBJ2-7	ASSEGGLAGTYEQY
TRBV6-4	TRBD2	TRBJ2-1	ASSDSVAGGNEQF
TRBV7-2	-	TRBJ1-1	ASSGGGNTEAF
TRBV19	TRBD2	TRBJ2-5	ASSMREGRETQY
TRBV5-1	-	TRBJ2-2	ASSSNAGELF
TRBV19	TRBD2	TRBJ2-7	ASSTLGGAFYEQY
TRBV7-3	-	TRBJ2-3	ASSQSGPDTQY
TRBV21-1	-	TRBJ1-1	ASSKTGTARPYMNTEAF
TRBV11-3	-	TRBJ2-1	ASSLDPAGSSYNEQF
TRBV7-6	-	TRBJ1-1	ASSPEEARTEAF
TRBV6-6	TRBD1	TRBJ2-2	ASSSGTAGELF
TRBV19	-	TRBJ1-1	ASSIFLDTEAF